These 4 T cell receptor beta chains originate from one sample sequenced in a study of control samples from healthy donors and cancer patients. This table comes from immunoSEQ multiplex PCR, and its TCRdb copy is limited to in-frame clones, with some not included. The sample carries 90,000 to 130,000 clones, 70% to 90% recorded once. The source material was PBMCs. The receptors were gathered from a woman between 55 and 75 years old with lung cancer.

The chain joins TRBV5-4 to TRBJ2-5; 12 bases map to TRBD1. Germline assignment: CDR1 SGHNT and CDR2 YYREEE (reference sequence). The length of the CDR3 is 16 residues. V gave up 0 bases and J gave up 10 bases; unmatched junction bases: 10. The CDR3 DNA reads as TGTGCCAGCAGCTTGGGCGGGCGGGACAGGGGGCGAGGCCAGTACTTC. Translated: CASSLGGRDRGRGQYF.

V gene TRBV9 combines with J gene TRBJ2-6, with TRBD1 as a possible D gene (7 bases). Trimming removed 4 bases from V and 0 bases from J, with 23 bases in between. There are 20 residues in the CDR3. Germline-derived CDR1 and CDR2 are SGDLS and YYNGEE. As DNA, the CDR3 is TGTGCCAGCAGCCTTATTCGTACAGGGGACTCTCTCTCTGGGGCCAACGTCCTGACTTTC. Protein: CASSLIRTGDSLSGANVLTF.

The genes are TRBV5-1 and TRBJ2-1; D uncertain. The CDR3 extends over 15 amino acids. V lost 0 bases to trimming and J lost 1 base, with 8 bases between them. From germline, CDR1 is SGHRS and CDR2 YFSETQ. The CDR3 region is CASSLAGESYNEQFF. In DNA form, the CDR3 reads TGCGCCAGCAGCTTGGCCGGAGAATCCTACAATGAGCAGTTCTTC.

The chain recombines TRBV7-8 with TRBJ1-1; 11 nucleotides align to TRBD1. V lost 1 base and J lost 3; bases outside the gene matches: 7. Germline CDR1 is SGHVS and CDR2 is FQNEAQ. This CDR3 comprises 17 residues. The CDR3 DNA reads TGTGCCAGCAGCTTAGTCAGGACAGGGGGCCATTACACTGAAGCTTTCTTT. This codes for CASSLVRTGGHYTEAFF. The whole variable domain, filled in from reference TRBV7-8 and TRBJ1-1, reads GAGVSQSPRYKVAKRGQDVALRCDPISGHVSLFWYQQALGQGPEFLTYFQNEAQLDKSGLPSDRFFAERPEGSVSTLKIQRTQQEDSAVYLCASSLVRTGGHYTEAFFGQGTRLTVV.